This T cell receptor (beta chain) emerged from a study of cytomegalovirus exposure and HLA in healthy donors. PCR employed 60 Vbeta and 13 Jbeta primers. The data were produced by immunoSEQ multiplex PCR, yet TCRdb's version contains in-frame clones alone and is incomplete. The data show under 150,000 clones, with about four fifths seen just once and around 6.6% held by the top ten. Germline CDR1 reads SQVTM; CDR2 reads ANQGSEA. The CDR3 covers 16 residues. V was clipped by 4 bases and J by 3 bases; unmatched bases: 11. The chain has TRBV29-1 and TRBJ2-3; 9 nucleotides align to TRBD2. Sequencing was performed on PBMCs. This clonotype was obtained from a woman between 35 and 50 years old in good health and CMV-seropositive. CDR3 in DNA: TGCAGCGTTGTGAGGTTTGTAGCGGGAGCAACAGATACGCAGTATTTT. Translated, it gives CSVVRFVAGATDTQYF.